This T cell receptor (beta chain) is drawn from a study of Ad26.COV2.S vaccination and SARS-CoV-2 variants (dated by TCRdb to the early 2020s). Regarding the study in general: Donors in the vaccine arm were drawn from COV1001, a multicentre, randomized, double-blind, placebo-controlled phase I-IIa trial testing Ad26.COV2.S in healthy adults. Trial participants were randomized into five groups of five, in which low-dose or high-dose Ad26.COV2.S was given once or twice, or placebo was given on both occasions. Dosing of Ad26.COV2.S was intramuscular, at either 5x10^10 or 1x10^11 viral particles, delivered as one shot or as two shots spaced 56 days apart. A total of 32 samples were included in the TCR-sequenced set, comprising around 19 Ad26.COV2.S vaccine recipients, 5 placebo recipients and 8 SARS-CoV-2 convalescent individuals. Throughout the experiments and outcome assessment, investigators stayed blinded to trial group allocation. The specificity and breadth of SARS-CoV-2-reactive T cell receptors after Ad26.COV2.S vaccination were assessed by TCRbeta repertoire sequencing. Broad study findings and their caveats: Vaccine and placebo recipients had similar non-spike TCR breadth, a finding consistent with the vaccine containing only spike. The study lacked the statistical power to compare responses across vaccine doses or regimens. The authors noted that total T cell responses may have been underestimated by the TCR breadth and depth analyses. After vaccination, substantial breadth of spike-specific CD8+ and CD4+ T cell responses was reported. Compared with placebo recipients, Ad26.COV2.S recipients showed higher spike-specific TCR breadth (P = 0.0014).

Sample treatment or condition, as interpreted from the label and publication: around 19 received Ad26.COV2.S at low or high dose, single or two shots; about 5 received placebo; per-sample allocation not given. For vaccine and placebo recipients, repertoires were sequenced using samples collected on day 63 after the first injection. Between 29 July and 7 August 2020, Cohort 1b enrolled fewer than 30 adults aged 18-55 years at one site in Boston, USA. Ad26.COV2.S was a replication-incompetent adenovirus type 26 vector expressing a prefusion-stabilized SARS-CoV-2 spike protein from the original Wuhan strain. As for this clone: Its antigen remains undetermined. No base qualities exist here, and no much larger clone lies one base off it.

V and J lose 4 bases and 3 bases, and a span of 6 bases separates them. There are 11 amino acids in the CDR3, from cysteine to phenylalanine inclusive. Only the CDR3 part of the read is kept: 33 bases, read in frame from the first base. For CDR1 and CDR2, the germline V gene (reference sequence) lists GTSNPN and SVGIG. The immunoSEQ Assay was used to sequence TCRbeta CDR3 regions. After extraction, genomic DNA underwent amplification by bias-controlled multiplex PCR, followed by high-throughput sequencing. Regarding the original processing steps: To quantify the absolute abundance of each unique TCRbeta CDR3 region, sequences were collapsed and filtered. T cell fraction was estimated by normalizing TCRbeta template counts to usable DNA, with usable DNA measured through amplification of reference genes found in all nucleated cells. Repertoire TCRs were annotated as SARS-CoV-2-specific when V gene, CDR3 amino acid sequence and J gene were exactly matched to a known reactive TCR set. The reference SARS-CoV-2 TCR set was derived from MIRA and filtered for enrichment in COVID-19-positive ImmuneCODE repertoires, a step that removed public or cross-reactive TCRs. Using the MIRA antigens, annotated TCRs were further analysed by specific ORF or by position within an ORF. Depth was the summed frequency of annotated unique rearrangements, while breadth was defined as annotated unique rearrangements over total unique productive rearrangements. Two-sided Wilcoxon rank-sum tests were used to compare TCR breadth between groups. In TCRdb, the immuneACCESS table is reduced to in-frame sequences with V and J assigned. These tables do not hold every clone; where another copy was compared, an unresolved V gene accounts for under half, and the others remain unexplained. The D gene and trimming were derived from the DNA, and the V and J assignments and clone size from that table. The table for this sample lists hundreds of thousands of clones; 80% to 90% of them were counted only once. The ten largest make up about 3.5% of the sample.

The chain is made from TRBV30 and TRBJ1-1, with no reliable assignment of the D segment. The clonotype was recovered from a person aged 18-60 years who received the Ad26.COV2.S COVID-19 vaccine or a placebo. The sequenced sample was peripheral blood, obtained in a trial of Ad26.COV2.S vaccine versus placebo. The CDR3 region has the sequence CAWMVYTEAFF. Here is the DNA: TGTGCCTGGATGGTGTACACTGAAGCTTTCTTT.